These 12 T cell receptor beta chains share one sample of origin, sequenced in a study of shared clonotypes between healthy human individuals. Here immunoSEQ multiplex PCR was the method, and the copy in TCRdb shows in-frame clones only, minus some. In the table there are over 950,000 clones, roughly 80% of which are singletons. The sequencing input was memory CD4+ T cells from PBMCs. Stated subset: CD45RA-negative fraction. These receptors were taken from a man aged 18 to 35 in good health. Some clones in this sample may be carry-over from other donors' samples.

This clone occurred a few times. The genes are TRBV11-2 and TRBJ2-7; TRBD1 agrees at 8 bases. Per germline, CDR1 SGHAT and CDR2 FQNNGV. The ends lost 5 bases at V and 3 bases at J; junction bases unmatched: 6. CDR3 size: 14 residues. CDR3 in DNA: TGTGCCAGCAGCATCGGACAGGGAGACTACGAGCAGTACTTC. As protein: CASSIGQGDYEQYF.

V gene TRBV6-5 combines with J gene TRBJ2-3, with D perhaps given as TRBD1 or TRBD2 (5 bases each). Germline CDR1 and CDR2: MNHEY and SVGAGI. The V end was cut by 5 bases, the J end by 0 bases, with 6 bases between. The CDR3 is 13 residues long. The CDR3 DNA sequence: TGTGCCAGCAGTCGGGACAGCACAGATACGCAGTATTTT. Protein sequence: CASSRDSTDTQYF.

This sequence joins TRBV5-4 and TRBJ2-7; the D gene is possibly TRBD1 (6 bases). Trimming pared 4 bases from V and 3 bases from J, leaving 11 bases between. CDR3 length: 13 residues. The germline V gene encodes CDR1 SGHNT and CDR2 YYREEE (reference sequence). CDR3: CASSPGQSYEQYF. Here the CDR3 DNA reads TGTGCCAGCAGCCCGGGACAAAGCTACGAGCAGTACTTC.

This clone was recorded at least ten times. The chain employs TRBV28 and TRBJ2-5; D is perhaps TRBD1 (6 bases). Germline CDR1 MDHEN, CDR2 SYDVKM. This CDR3 spans 15 amino acids. With 5 bases removed from V and 3 bases from J, the gap between germline ends came to 16 bases. The CDR3 DNA reads as TGTGCCAGCAGTCCACAGGGAAGGGTAGAAGAGACCCAGTACTTC. It specifies CASSPQGRVEETQYF.

This clone was observed a single time. This sequence joins TRBV27 and TRBJ2-3, with D perhaps matching TRBD1 or TRBD2 (6 bases each). The CDR3 extends over 14 amino acids. The V and J ends lost 9 bases and 2 bases respectively, with 15 bases between them. Germline values: CDR1 MNHEY, CDR2 SMNVEV (reference sequence). The CDR3 reads CASSPWGATDTQYF. The DNA for the CDR3 is TGTGCCAGTTCGCCTTGGGGGGCCACAGATACGCAGTATTTT.

The chain recombines TRBV7-9 with TRBJ2-5; maybe TRBD1 (6 bases). The CDR3 contains 15 residues. The germline gives CDR1 SEHNR, CDR2 FQNEAQ (reference sequence). V lost 1 base to trimming and J lost 1 base, with 10 bases between them. CDR3 DNA: TGTGCCAGCAGCTTAGTGTTAGGGGGCCAAGAGACCCAGTACTTC. Its protein product is CASSLVLGGQETQYF. The variable domain in full, completed from reference TRBV7-9 and TRBJ2-5, reads DTGVSQNPRHKITKRGQNVTFRCDPISEHNRLYWYRQTLGQGPEFLTYFQNEAQLEKSRLLSDRFSAERPKGSFSTLEIQRTEQGDSAMYLCASSLVLGGQETQYFGPGTRLLVL.

The chain is built from TRBV28 and TRBJ2-2; 7 bases match TRBD1. Losses at the gene ends were 4 bases for V and 16 bases for J; bases not matched to a gene: 15. The length of the CDR3 is 14 residues. Looked up from germline, CDR1 is MDHEN and CDR2 is SYDVKM. The CDR3 DNA sequence: TGTGCCAGCAGTTCCCCAGACCGACAGGGAAGATGGTTTTTT. Protein sequence: CASSSPDRQGRWFF.

The chain joins TRBV11-3 to TRBJ2-3; 10 nucleotides match TRBD1. This CDR3 has 17 amino acids. Trimming cost V 4 bases and J 2 bases; bases outside gene matches: 9. CDR1 and CDR2 from the germline V gene are SGHNT and YENEEA. The CDR3 reads CASSSPDRGGNTDTQYF. The CDR3 nucleotides read TGTGCCAGCAGCTCCCCGGACAGGGGGGGAAACACAGATACGCAGTATTTT.

V is TRBV28 and J is TRBJ1-5; 9 nucleotides line up with TRBD1. Germline loops: CDR1 MDHEN, CDR2 SYDVKM. Trimming removed 1 base from V and 3 bases from J; junction bases left unmatched: 13. This CDR3 contains 19 residues. CDR3 DNA sequence: TGTGCCAGCAGTTTATCGGGGGACAGGGTGCTGTGGGACAATCAGCCCCAGCATTTT. Its protein is CASSLSGDRVLWDNQPQHF.

The chain has TRBV21-1 and TRBJ1-5; the table names TRBD1, a call not compared with the DNA. TRBV21-1 is a pseudogene locus. This CDR3 comprises 14 residues. This CDR3 reads CASRDGQGGQPQHF. CDR3 nucleotide sequence: TGTGCCAGCAGGGACGGACAGGGTGGTCAGCCCCAGCATTTT.

This rearrangement joins TRBV7-3 to TRBJ2-3; D may be TRBD2 (5 bases). Germline CDR1 reads SGHTA; CDR2 reads FQGTGA. Trimming stripped 5 bases from V and 3 bases from J, with 21 bases between. The CDR3 extends over 17 amino acids. Written as DNA, the CDR3 is TGTGCCAGCAGCCCAAATGGGTGGGAGTTAGGGACAGATACGCAGTATTTT. Translating gives CASSPNGWELGTDTQYF.

This rearrangement joins TRBV4-3 to TRBJ1-2; D perhaps matches TRBD1 (6 bases). This CDR3 is built from 16 residues. Germline lookup yields CDR1 LGHNA and CDR2 YSLEER. Trimming took 3 bases from V and 1 from J, leaving 15 bases between them. The CDR3 coding sequence is TGCGCCAGCAGCCAGGGATTGACAGGTTATAACTATGGCTACACCTTC. Translating it yields CASSQGLTGYNYGYTF.